Listed here are 14 T cell receptor beta chains from one sample, sequenced in a study of T cell responses to AZD1222 COVID-19 vaccine. TCRdb's table, derived via immunoSEQ multiplex PCR, lists solely in-frame clones and lacks some. The top ten clones hold about 30% of a sample with 70,000 to 95,000 clones, approximately 90% of them seen once. Sequencing was performed on peripheral blood, taken 28 days after the second AZD1222 dose. The receptors derive from an adult who received the AZD1222 COVID-19 vaccine.

This clone has just one count. The V call is TRBV4-2, the J call TRBJ1-2; 9 bases are a match to TRBD1. V shed 0 bases and J 1 base; nucleotides not matched to a gene: 6. The CDR3 is 17 residues long. In germline, CDR1 is LGHNA, CDR2 YNFKEQ. The chain's CDR3 is CASSQETGGGRNYGYTF. The CDR3 nucleotides read TGTGCCAGCAGCCAAGAGACAGGGGGTGGGCGTAACTATGGCTACACCTTC.

V and J are TRBV30 and TRBJ2-7; the D gene could be TRBD1 or TRBD2 (6 bases each). The V end lost 0 bases, the J end lost 5 bases, and 14 bases lay between the germline ends. The CDR3 contains 14 residues. Germline CDR1 GTSNPN, CDR2 SVGIG (reference sequence). In DNA, the CDR3 is TGTGCCTGGAGTGTCACGGGGGCTCCCAACGAGCAGTACTTC. It encodes CAWSVTGAPNEQYF.

DNA of the CDR3: TGTGCCAGCAGTTTGCGTTTGGGGGGCGCAGAGCCCCAGCATTTT. It encodes CASSLRLGGAEPQHF. V and J are TRBV28 and TRBJ1-5, with D possibly matching TRBD1 (6 bases). The V and J ends lost 3 bases and 8 bases respectively, with 17 bases between them. The germline gives CDR1 MDHEN, CDR2 SYDVKM. The CDR3 contains 15 residues.

This chain joins TRBV5-4 and TRBJ2-7; 8 bases match TRBD1. Trimming removed 0 bases from V and 4 bases from J; junction bases left unmatched: 0. This CDR3 comprises 13 residues. The germline V gene has CDR1 SGHNT and CDR2 YYREEE (reference sequence). The CDR3 sequence: CASSLDRGYEQYF. DNA for the CDR3: TGTGCCAGCAGCTTGGACAGGGGGTACGAGCAGTACTTC.

The sample holds one count of this clone. V usage is TRBV6-1 and J usage is TRBJ2-5, with 7 nucleotides matching TRBD1. The V gene's germline CDR1 is MNHNS and CDR2 SASEGT. Trimming at V came to 1 base and at J to 2 bases, leaving 10 bases not matched to a gene. The CDR3 covers 17 residues. CDR3 amino acids: CASSEGPGGRGQETQYF. CDR3 in DNA: TGTGCCAGCAGTGAAGGGCCAGGGGGAAGAGGTCAAGAGACCCAGTACTTC.

The chain uses TRBV7-9 and TRBJ1-2; a weak D match, TRBD1 (6 bases). CDR1 is SEHNR and CDR2 is FQNEAQ in the germline V gene (reference sequence). This CDR3 is built from 14 residues. With 1 base removed from V and 4 bases from J, the gap between germline ends came to 10 bases. The CDR3, as DNA: TGTGCCAGCAGCTTAGTAAACAGGGTCTATGGCTACACCTTC. This sequence encodes CASSLVNRVYGYTF. The full variable domain, in which reference TRBV7-9 and TRBJ1-2 provide the parts outside the CDR3, is DTGVSQNPRHKITKRGQNVTFRCDPISEHNRLYWYRQTLGQGPEFLTYFQNEAQLEKSRLLSDRFSAERPKGSFSTLEIQRTEQGDSAMYLCASSLVNRVYGYTFGSGTRLTVV.

The chain employs TRBV5-1 and TRBJ2-5; the D is unclear. Between the trimmed V and J ends, which lost 0 bases and 3 bases, there was a span of 9 bases. This CDR3 spans 14 amino acids. Per germline, CDR1 SGHRS and CDR2 YFSETQ. This CDR3 is CASSLARWEETQYF. DNA for the CDR3: TGCGCCAGCAGCTTGGCTCGGTGGGAAGAGACCCAGTACTTC. Variable domain in full (rest from reference TRBV5-1 and TRBJ2-5): KAGVTQTPRYLIKTRGQQVTLSCSPISGHRSVSWYQQTPGQGLQFLFEYFSETQRNKGNFPGRFSGRQFSNSRSEMNVSTLELGDSALYLCASSLARWEETQYFGPGTRLLVL.

J is TRBJ2-3 and V is TRBV4-1, with 10 bases matching TRBD2. In germline, CDR1 is MGHRA, CDR2 YSYEKL. J gave up 6 bases and V 1 base, and 7 bases lay outside the gene matches. This CDR3 contains 16 residues. For the CDR3, the DNA is TGCGCCAGCAGCCAAGGGCTGGGACTAGCGATGGATACGCAGTATTTT. Encoded protein: CASSQGLGLAMDTQYF.

V usage is TRBV10-3 and J usage is TRBJ1-6; D gene ambiguous. V gave up 6 bases and J gave up 7 bases, with 19 bases separating them. The CDR3 contains 16 residues. Germline V lookup: CDR1 ENHRY, CDR2 SYGVKD. The DNA for the CDR3 is TGTGCCATCAGCGAAACCACCGGGCCGACCAATTCACCCCTCCACTTT. Its protein product is CAISETTGPTNSPLHF.

This chain uses TRBV28 with TRBJ2-2, with a weak D call TRBD1 (5 bases). CDR3 length: 16 amino acids. The ends were cut back, 3 bases at V and 0 bases at J, with 11 bases in the middle. Germline V gives CDR1 MDHEN, CDR2 SYDVKM. The CDR3 nucleotides read TGTGCCAGCAGTTTTATCGGACAAACGAACACCGGGGAGCTGTTTTTT. Translation gives CASSFIGQTNTGELFF.

The chain uses TRBV18 and TRBJ1-6; 7 positions agree with TRBD1. The CDR3 runs 16 residues. Germline CDR1 KGHSH, CDR2 LQKENI. J gave up 5 bases and V 2 bases, and 6 bases lay outside the gene matches. The CDR3 nucleotides are TGTGCCAGCTCACCATTCGGGACAGCAAATAATTCACCCCTCCACTTT. Its protein is CASSPFGTANNSPLHF.

This chain links TRBV30 with TRBJ2-5; no clear D. Germline assignment: CDR1 GTSNPN and CDR2 SVGIG (reference sequence). With 5 bases removed from V and 3 bases from J, the gap between germline ends came to 13 bases. The CDR3 covers 13 residues. Here the CDR3 reads CAWSPDIEETQYF. The CDR3 nucleotides read TGTGCCTGGTCCCCCGATATCGAAGAGACCCAGTACTTC. Full variable domain (missing parts from reference TRBV30 and TRBJ2-5): SQTIHQWPATLVQPVGSPLSLECTVEGTSNPNLYWYRQAAGRGLQLLFYSVGIGQISSEVPQNLSASRPQDRQFILSSKKLLLSDSGFYLCAWSPDIEETQYFGPGTRLLVL.

The table lists this clone with a count of one. V gene TRBV28 combines with J gene TRBJ2-3, with TRBD1 matching 7 bases. Germline V gene lookup returns CDR1 MDHEN and CDR2 SYDVKM. V dropped 6 bases and J dropped 0; count of bases not matched to a gene: 6. This CDR3 has 15 residues. CDR3 loop: CASSLRDSSTDTQYF. DNA of the CDR3: TGTGCCAGCAGCCTCCGGGACAGTAGCACAGATACGCAGTATTTT.

V usage is TRBV7-9 and J usage is TRBJ2-2; 7 nucleotides align to TRBD1. Trimming at V came to 5 bases and at J to 4 bases, leaving 13 bases not matched to a gene. Germline V gene sequence: CDR1 SEHNR, CDR2 FQNEAQ (reference sequence). This CDR3 has 17 residues. The CDR3 region has the DNA TGTGCCAGCAGCCCCAGGGGGATGGTAGCGATCACCGGGGAGCTGTTTTTT. Translated: CASSPRGMVAITGELFF. Looking up the rest from reference TRBV7-9 and TRBJ2-2 gives the full variable domain: DTGVSQNPRHKITKRGQNVTFRCDPISEHNRLYWYRQTLGQGPEFLTYFQNEAQLEKSRLLSDRFSAERPKGSFSTLEIQRTEQGDSAMYLCASSPRGMVAITGELFFGEGSRLTVL.